The rows below give T cell receptor beta chains drawn from one sample of a study of blood T cell repertoires in COVID-19. Only in-frame clones appear in the TCRdb table, and some are missing; sequencing was by immunoSEQ multiplex PCR. The sample holds around 160,000 clones, roughly 90% seen once. The sequenced sample consisted of peripheral blood. Source of these receptors: a man aged 60 to 75 with acute or convalescent COVID-19. Each CDR3 is given with its conserved first and last residue. Fields, in order: clone size, D gene, V gene, J gene, CDR3 length, CDR3 DNA, CDR3 protein. D genes are given only for firm matches. Size is stated for part of the rows, as once, few or many counts, or as a class when the clone is expanded.

NA,TRBD2,TRBV19,TRBJ2-1,16,TGTGCCAGTAGTTCCCGAGGCAGCGGGGCCTACAATGAGCAGTTCTTC,CASSSRGSGAYNEQFF
NA,NA,TRBV29-1,TRBJ2-2,14,TGCAGCGTTATGGCCTTCGCGAACACCGGGGAGCTGTTTTTT,CSVMAFANTGELFF
NA,TRBD2,TRBV4-2,TRBJ2-1,15,TGTGCCAGCAGCCGAAGCGGGGGGGTTTACAATGAGCAGTTCTTC,CASSRSGGVYNEQFF
NA,NA,TRBV5-1,TRBJ1-1,13,TGCGCCAGCAGCTACGGGAGTCGGACTGAAGCTTTCTTT,CASSYGSRTEAFF
NA,TRBD1,TRBV2,TRBJ1-2,15,TGTGCCAGCGTTTTGACAGGGGATGGGAGGGGTGGCTACACCTTC,CASVLTGDGRGGYTF
NA,NA,TRBV6-5,TRBJ1-3,14,TGTGCCACCCGAATGGAGAGCTCTGGAAACACCATATATTTT,CATRMESSGNTIYF
NA,TRBD2,TRBV18,TRBJ2-7,15,TGTGCCAGCTCACCAAGAAGCGGGGGGGCTTCCGAGCAGTACTTC,CASSPRSGGASEQYF
once,NA,TRBV2,TRBJ1-6,12,TGTGCCAGCAGCTCAAGTGGAGGGGCCCTCCACTTT,CASSSSGGALHF
NA,NA,TRBV12-3/TRBV12-4,TRBJ2-2,9,TGTGCTCGTACCGGGGAGCTGTTTTTT,CARTGELFF
NA,TRBD2,TRBV5-1,TRBJ2-2,17,TGCGCCAGCAGCCCGAGGACTAGCGGGGGCCACACCGGGGAGCTGTTTTTT,CASSPRTSGGHTGELFF
NA,NA,TRBV21-1,TRBJ2-1,20,TGTGCCAGCAGCAAACACAGGGGCCTAAGACTAGCGGGGACCTACAATGAGCAGTTCTTC,CASSKHRGLRLAGTYNEQFF
NA,NA,TRBV5-5,TRBJ2-7,16,TGTGCCAGCAGCCCTACAGGCTCGGGCCAGGGGTACGAGCAGTACTTC,CASSPTGSGQGYEQYF
once,NA,TRBV5-1,TRBJ1-2,17,TGCGCCAGCAGCCCCGGGCCAGGAGGTCGGCAACTCTATGGCTACACCTTC,CASSPGPGGRQLYGYTF
NA,NA,TRBV9,TRBJ2-5,14,TGTGCCAGCAGCGTAGGGGGACTGGAAGAGACCCAGTACTTC,CASSVGGLEETQYF
NA,NA,TRBV7-2,TRBJ2-5,16,TGTGCCAGCAGCCTACAGGGAATAGTAGGTCAAGAGACCCAGTACTTC,CASSLQGIVGQETQYF
NA,TRBD1,TRBV6-2/TRBV6-3,TRBJ2-7,12,TGTGCCAGCAGTTGGGACAGGTACGAGCAGTACTTC,CASSWDRYEQYF
NA,NA,TRBV6-5,TRBJ1-3,13,TGTGCCAGCAGTTGGGGACTTGGAAACACCATATATTTT,CASSWGLGNTIYF
NA,TRBD1,TRBV5-5,TRBJ1-3,14,TGTGCCAGCAGCTCACCCGGGACAGCAAACACCATATATTTT,CASSSPGTANTIYF
NA,TRBD1,TRBV2,TRBJ1-6,13,TGTGCCAGCGCAGGGGGCTATAATTCACCCCTCCACTTT,CASAGGYNSPLHF
NA,NA,TRBV30,TRBJ1-4,15,TGTGCCTGGAATAAACAACAGGCGCACGATGAAAAACTGTTTTTT,CAWNKQQAHDEKLFF